This TCR beta chain originates from a study of shared clonotypes between healthy human individuals. Points from the study as a whole: Only blood samples were collected, and tissue repertoires likely differ. Non-shared clonotypes displayed generation probabilities falling below those of clonotypes present in all four donors. Represented genetic and exposure-history diversity was restricted by having few donors.

Positive CCR7 selection of CD45RO-negative cells yielded the naive CD8 cells, and terminally differentiated effector memory CD45RA+ cells were excluded. With 0 bases removed from V and 3 bases from J, the gap between germline ends came to 16 bases. The CDR3 sequence is 16 residues long. Germline CDR1 SGHKS, CDR2 YYEKEE (reference sequence). With regard to this clone: What it binds is not known.

The method was immunoSEQ multiplex PCR; TCRdb's version includes in-frame clones alone and lacks a portion of them. The data contain under 2,000,000 clones, just under 95% of them singletons. The chain links TRBV5-5 to TRBJ2-7; D is possibly TRBD2 (5 bases). This receptor was identified in a man aged 18 to 29 in good health. Sequencing input: naive CD8+ T cells sorted from blood. CDR3 sequence reads: CASSLVVRGSGYEQYF. DNA of the CDR3: TGTGCCAGCAGCTTGGTGGTTCGTGGCAGCGGCTACGAGCAGTACTTC.